This T cell receptor beta chain comes out of a study of T cells in Graves' hyperthyroidism and ophthalmopathy. From RNA transcripts, TCR beta CDR3 regions were amplified. TCR CDR3 regions were first amplified by RT-PCR with HTBI primers. TCRdb called the multiplex PCR reads again in MiXCR, with one record for every CDR3 protein. Of fewer than 25,000 distinct CDR3 sequences detected, around 50% appear once; the ten largest clones hold under 30%. The CDR3 has 17 amino acids. J gave up 0 bases and V 0 bases, and 3 bases lay outside the gene matches. Looked up from germline, CDR1 is SGDLS and CDR2 is YYNGEE.

The clonotype comes from a woman aged 40-49 years with Graves' hyperthyroidism that later progressed to Graves' ophthalmopathy. The sample consisted of blood. The V and J genes are TRBV9 and TRBJ2-6; 7 nucleotides agree with TRBD1. In DNA form, the CDR3 reads TGTGCCAGCAGCGTAGGGGACAGTCACTCTGGGGCCAACGTCCTGACTTTC. Amino acids: CASSVGDSHSGANVLTF.